Below, 8 T cell receptor beta chains from the same sample are listed, as sequenced in a study of blood T cell dynamics during melanoma immunotherapy. Here immunoSEQ multiplex PCR was the method, and the copy in TCRdb shows in-frame clones only, minus some. Of 13,000 or so clones in the sample, 88% are singletons; the top ten hold about 4.2%. The time point here: week 3, after first cycle of checkpoint inhibitor. Specimen: blood, collected from a patient treated with checkpoint blockade. All receptors come from a human donor with melanoma.

The chain combines TRBV15 with TRBJ2-5, with D tentatively TRBD1 (6 bases). The V and J ends lost 0 bases and 5 bases respectively, with 13 bases between them. There are 15 residues in the CDR3. The germline CDR1 and CDR2 sequences are LNHNV and YYDKDF (reference sequence). CDR3 amino acids: CATSRDSGHVETQYF. The CDR3 DNA sequence: TGTGCCACCAGCAGAGATTCGGGACACGTTGAGACCCAGTACTTC.

The CDR3 DNA sequence: TGTGCCAGCAAGACAGGGGCCAACGAGCAGTACTTC. Its protein product is CASKTGANEQYF. The chain couples TRBV6-1 to TRBJ2-7, with 8 bases matching TRBD1. This CDR3 has 12 amino acids. Germline V CDR1 and CDR2: MNHNS, SASEGT. V lost 7 bases to trimming and J lost 5 bases; unmatched junction nucleotides: 4.

In DNA, the CDR3 is TGCGCCAGCAGCTTGGGGGCAGCACAAGGCTACACCTTC. Its protein is CASSLGAAQGYTF. The gene calls are TRBV5-1 and TRBJ1-2, with D hard to call. V lost 0 bases and J lost 8, with 11 bases in between. Germline loops: CDR1 SGHRS, CDR2 YFSETQ. The CDR3 covers 13 residues.

This clone was picked up one time. The chain links TRBV11-2 to TRBJ1-1; D remains unclear. CDR1 and CDR2 (germline): SGHAT, FQNNGV. Between the trimmed V and J ends, which lost 4 bases and 1 base, there was a span of 10 bases. The CDR3 totals 14 residues. The CDR3 region has the DNA TGTGCCAGCAGCTCCAGCCGACAGAACACTGAAGCTTTCTTT. This gives the protein CASSSSRQNTEAFF.

The chain joins TRBV7-6 to TRBJ2-2; a weak D match, TRBD1 (5 bases). This CDR3 has 16 amino acids. Trimming shortened V by 0 bases and J by 7 bases, and 15 bases separated the two germline ends. Germline-derived CDR1 and CDR2 are SGHVS and FNYEAQ. The CDR3 bases are TGTGCCAGCAGCTTAGCCACTGGACACGTCGGCGGGGAGCTGTTTTTT. Protein sequence: CASSLATGHVGGELFF.

V and J are TRBV11-3 and TRBJ2-7; TRBD2 matches at 8 bases. Unmatched junction bases numbered 6, after V lost 3 bases and J lost 5 bases. The CDR3 is made up of 14 amino acids. Germline lookup yields CDR1 SGHNT and CDR2 YENEEA. The CDR3 DNA follows: TGTGCCAGCAGCTTGAGGCGGGGGGACGACGAGCAGTACTTC. As protein: CASSLRRGDDEQYF.

The chain has TRBV5-1 and TRBJ1-6, with TRBD1 matching over 9 bases. The CDR3 extends over 16 amino acids. V dropped 0 bases and J dropped 8; count of bases not matched to a gene: 6. The V gene's germline CDR1 is SGHRS and CDR2 YFSETQ. In DNA form, the CDR3 reads TGCGCCAGCAGCTTGGCCCCGGACAGGGGAGATTCACCCCTCCACTTT. It codes for CASSLAPDRGDSPLHF.

V is TRBV9 and J is TRBJ1-6; 7 bases agree with TRBD1. CDR1 SGDLS and CDR2 YYNGEE come from the germline V gene. The CDR3 consists of 16 residues. The ends lost 4 bases at V and 0 bases at J; junction bases unmatched: 4. The CDR3 protein is CASSRGQSSYNSPLHF. In DNA form, the CDR3 reads TGTGCCAGCAGCCGGGGACAGAGCTCCTATAATTCACCCCTCCACTTT.